A selection of T cell receptor beta chains follows, all from one sample in a study of cytomegalovirus exposure and HLA in healthy donors. Produced via immunoSEQ multiplex PCR; TCRdb's table is partial and in-frame only. The top ten hold 1.8% of the sample, which has over 100,000 clones, about 79% seen once. Source material: PBMCs. The receptors come from a female donor in good health and CMV-seropositive. CDR3s include the opening cysteine and the closing phenylalanine or tryptophan.

>TRBV2
CASSGSSPGNEQFF
>TRBV5-1
CASSFGGSSQETQYF
>TRBV7-6
CASSLASVGGDQETQYF
>TRBV5-1
CASSSVGRDTGELFF
>TRBV4-1
CASGQDNTGELFF
>TRBV10-2
CASSEQGYTEAFF
>TRBV6-5
CASSYYRAETQYF
>TRBV10-3
CAISESDRVGTGELFF
>TRBV6-1
CASKMADSSYEQYF
>TRBV2
CASSGKINRNTGELFF
>TRBV11-2
CASSLAGNTEAFF
>TRBV7-9
CASSSRGRGSSYNEQFF
>TRBV9
CASSVGSTGLSEQYF
>TRBV4-1
CASSQDLRGTSNNEQFF
>TRBV5-4
CASSFRLAPSTDTQYF
>TRBV6-5
CASSYSRTGGEAFF
>TRBV9
CASSVSGRLAGATDTQYF
>TRBV9
CASSVGGTDNQPQHF
>TRBV5-4
CASSRPTDTYNEQFF
>TRBV4-2
CASSQDLLRRAFF
>TRBV28
CASSWPGVNTEAFF
>TRBV5-1
CASSRRGQEGEAFF
>TRBV7-2
CASSDFNRALNNEQFF
>TRBV5-1
CASSLDRQGGWYEQYF
>TRBV7-2
CASSLGRGANEQYF
>TRBV6-1
CASSGYGYTF
>TRBV7-9
CASSTPGGTEAFF
>TRBV27
CASSLLGEKLFF
>TRBV11-3
CASSLGQNTEAFF
>TRBV18
CASSPQGADTEAFF
>TRBV5-1
CASRRTDSSSYEQYF
>TRBV7-9
CAGRDRGDGGNTIYF
>TRBV10-3
CAISVGTGNAFF
>TRBV30
CAWVKWRNTEAFF
>TRBV6-1
CASTDGLPTDTQYF
>TRBV9
CASSGGRGAAYEQYF
>TRBV18
CASSQATGEPQHF
>TRBV27
CASSLDPRREQYF
>TRBV11-2
CASIRQGSMNTEAFF
>TRBV11-2
CASSVLAGVGSDTQYF
>TRBV9
CASSVVDGGSYTEAFF
>TRBV5-8
CASSLWTGEDIQYF
>TRBV5-4
CASSRPGTGVGYTF
>TRBV6-1
CASSQLRNQPQHF
>TRBV7-3
CASSLKPLFPGSEANYGYTF
>TRBV7-9
CASSLQGDYGYTF